The 10 T cell receptor beta chains listed next were all sequenced from one sample in a study of cytomegalovirus exposure and HLA in healthy donors. PCR primers comprised 60 Vbeta and 13 Jbeta primers. Assay: immunoSEQ multiplex PCR; the TCRdb copy retains only in-frame clones and omits some. The sample shows about 130,000 clones, over 65% of them seen only once. Sequencing was performed on PBMCs. All receptors come from a man aged 18 to 29 in good health and CMV-seropositive.

J is TRBJ2-3 and V is TRBV7-3; D ambiguous. Germline loops: CDR1 SGHTA, CDR2 FQGTGA. This CDR3 is 15 amino acids long. Trimming removed 3 bases from V and 2 bases from J, with 12 bases in between. In DNA, the CDR3 is TGTGCCAGCAGCTTCAGTGGGCAAAACACAGATACGCAGTATTTT. Translating it yields CASSFSGQNTDTQYF.

V gene TRBV14 combines with J gene TRBJ2-3; unclear D gene. CDR3 length: 14 residues. V gave up 1 base and J gave up 6 bases, with 11 bases separating them. Germline CDR1 SGHDN, CDR2 FVKESK. The CDR3 protein is CASSQVLGRDTQYF. CDR3 sequence (DNA): TGTGCCAGCAGCCAAGTGCTTGGTCGGGATACGCAGTATTTT.

The chain uses TRBV6-1 and TRBJ1-4; tentative D call: TRBD1 (6 bases). The V gene's germline CDR1 is MNHNS and CDR2 SASEGT. The germline V and J ends were trimmed by 1 base and 4 bases, with 10 bases remaining between them. The CDR3 has 15 amino acids. The CDR3 sequence is CASSEGQGYNEKLFF. The CDR3 DNA reads as TGTGCCAGCAGTGAAGGCCAGGGGTATAATGAAAAACTGTTTTTT.

This chain uses TRBV27 with TRBJ2-3; 8 bases are shared with TRBD1. Germline lookup yields CDR1 MNHEY and CDR2 SMNVEV (reference sequence). This CDR3 is built from 16 residues. V shed 2 bases and J 0 bases; nucleotides not matched to a gene: 4. The CDR3 DNA sequence: TGTGCCAGCAGTTTACTACAGGGGGTGAGCACAGATACGCAGTATTTT. It specifies CASSLLQGVSTDTQYF.

In its sample, this clone was seen once. CDR3 region: CASSQERIAGNYGYTF. In DNA, the CDR3 is TGTGCCAGCAGCCAAGAGAGAATTGCGGGGAACTATGGCTACACCTTC. The V call is TRBV4-2, the J call TRBJ1-2; D not certain. Germline values: CDR1 LGHNA, CDR2 YNFKEQ. With 0 bases removed from V and 2 bases from J, the gap between germline ends came to 13 bases. CDR3 length: 16 amino acids.

The chain links TRBV11-2 to TRBJ1-2; 10 positions agree with TRBD1. The CDR3 consists of 15 residues. J was trimmed by 5 bases and V by 5 bases; bases with no gene match: 8. Germline CDR1 is SGHAT and CDR2 is FQNNGV. CDR3 DNA sequence: TGTGCCAGCAGCCCGCGGGACAGGGGTTTGTATGGCTACACCTTC. This codes for CASSPRDRGLYGYTF.

The chain is built from TRBV28 and TRBJ2-7; 10 bases map to TRBD1. The V gene end was trimmed by 2 bases and the J gene end by 4 bases; junction bases not matched to a gene: 2. The CDR3 totals 14 residues. Germline V lookup: CDR1 MDHEN, CDR2 SYDVKM. The CDR3 bases are TGTGCCAGCAGTTTAAGGGACAGGGGTTACGAGCAGTACTTC. This codes for CASSLRDRGYEQYF. Full variable domain (rest looked up from reference TRBV28 and TRBJ2-7): DVKVTQSSRYLVKRTGEKVFLECVQDMDHENMFWYRQDPGLGLRLIYFSYDVKMKEKGDIPEGYSVSREKKERFSLILESASTNQTSMYLCASSLRDRGYEQYFGPGTRLTVT.

The V gene is TRBV11-3, the J gene TRBJ2-7; D might be TRBD1 (5 bases). The length of the CDR3 is 13 residues. The germline V gene has CDR1 SGHNT and CDR2 YENEEA. The V end was cut by 1 base, the J end by 3 bases, with 7 bases between. The CDR3: CASSLAGNYEQYF. The CDR3 DNA is TGTGCCAGCAGCTTAGCAGGGAACTACGAGCAGTACTTC.

In this sample, this clone turned up once. This CDR3 is CASGGTRNTEAFF. The CDR3 nucleotides are TGTGCCAGCGGCGGGACGCGGAACACTGAAGCTTTCTTT. The rearrangement links TRBV7-9 to TRBJ1-1; the D gene is possibly TRBD1 (5 bases). The CDR3 runs to 13 residues. V was pared by 8 bases and J by 1 base, with 11 bases between. The germline gives CDR1 SEHNR, CDR2 FQNEAQ (reference sequence).

The chain combines TRBV2 with TRBJ2-2, with TRBD1 identical over 8 bases. V dropped 6 bases and J dropped 4; count of bases not matched to a gene: 4. CDR3 length: 14 amino acids. Germline loops: CDR1 SNHLY, CDR2 FYNNEI. The CDR3 protein is CASRGQASTGELFF. The CDR3 DNA sequence: TGTGCCAGCAGGGGACAGGCGAGCACCGGGGAGCTGTTTTTT.